This TCR beta chain came from a study of T cells expressing NK-cell markers. Whole-study context: HCMV seropositivity characterized most of the eight sequenced donors, and seronegativity one.

Worth noting for this clonotype: As yet, its antigen is unknown.

Points from the study as a whole: Several donors likewise had their CD3+CD56-NKG2C+ fraction led by these clonotypes.

Making the TCR beta cDNA relied on 5'RACE template switching with UMIs. TCRdb reprocessed the 5' RACE reads and stores each CDR3 protein as one record, lacking DNA. This sample's clone table lists about 370,000 distinct CDR3 sequences. This CDR3 spans 12 amino acids. Germline V lookup: CDR1 SQVTM, CDR2 ANQGSEA. Sequencing input: blood T cells: a sorted CD56 or NKG2C T cell subset, CD4+ or CD8+ T cells, or bulk PBMC T cells (not recorded which). This clonotype originated in a woman in her forties or fifties in good health. This chain links TRBV29-1 with TRBJ2-2. The CDR3 is CSVPRDTGELFF.